This T cell receptor (beta chain) came from a study of blood T cell repertoires in COVID-19. At the level of the study: Nucleic acid was either cDNA or gDNA, and it came from T cells, B-cell-depleted T cells, or PBMCs.

Sequencing was performed with immunoSEQ multiplex PCR; in TCRdb, only in-frame clones are kept and a portion is missing. The sample carries 70,000 or so clones, over 60% recorded once. There are 15 residues in the CDR3. The germline V gene has CDR1 KGHDR and CDR2 SFDVKD. V was shortened by 4 bases and J by 6 bases, with 14 bases between the two germline ends. Enrolled during active infection, Seattle patients were then followed longitudinally. This clonotype was obtained from a man aged 60 to 75 with COVID-19, enrolled during active disease. The chain links TRBV24-1 to TRBJ2-2, with TRBD1 as a possible D gene (5 bases). Sequencing was performed on peripheral blood. CDR3 coding DNA: TGTGCCACCAGTGACCCCCCCAGGGCCGCCGGGGAGCTGTTTTTT. Protein product: CATSDPPRAAGELFF.